A selection of T cell receptor beta chains follows, all from one sample in a study of OX40 agonist ivuxolimab in advanced cancers. The data were produced by immunoSEQ multiplex PCR, yet TCRdb's version contains in-frame clones alone and is incomplete. The repertoire holds around 29,000 clones, with over 75% as singletons. The material sequenced was CD4+ or CD8+ T cells sorted from blood, taken in a trial of the OX40 agonist ivuxolimab. The receptor set was obtained from an adult with an advanced solid tumor such as melanoma, head and neck, liver or kidney cancer. CDR3s include the opening cysteine and the closing phenylalanine or tryptophan. The D gene is left open where the match is weak. Rows give clone size only sometimes, using once, few, many, or a class for an expanded clone.

TRBV7-9	TRBJ1-4	NA	NA	TGTGCCAGCAGCTCGGGATTGGACAGTGGACCGGGCAAACCTGAAAAACTGTTTTTT	CASSSGLDSGPGKPEKLFF
TRBV5-6	TRBJ2-7	NA	NA	TGTGCCAGCAGCTTTACCTACGAGCAGTACTTC	CASSFTYEQYF
TRBV11-2	TRBJ2-7	NA	NA	TGTGCCAGCAGCTTCGGGGCCTTCTACGAGCAGTACTTC	CASSFGAFYEQYF
TRBV6-6	TRBJ2-3	few	TRBD2	TGTGCCAGCAGCCGAACTAGCGGGGGGGGGACAGATACGCAGTATTTT	CASSRTSGGGTDTQYF
TRBV9	TRBJ2-1	NA	TRBD2	TGTGCCAGCAGCCCAAATCCGGGACTAGCGAACAATGAGCAGTTCTTC	CASSPNPGLANNEQFF
TRBV9	TRBJ2-2	NA	NA	TGTGCCAGCAGCCTCTGGAGGGAGACCACCGGGGAGCTGTTTTTT	CASSLWRETTGELFF
TRBV28	TRBJ2-1	NA	TRBD2	TGTGCCAGCAGTTCGGGACTAGCGGGGGGGGTGACCTACAATGAGCAGTTCTTC	CASSSGLAGGVTYNEQFF
TRBV28	TRBJ2-3	NA	NA	TGTGCCAGCAGTTTAATGGCGGGGGCCACAGATACGCAGTATTTT	CASSLMAGATDTQYF
TRBV19	TRBJ2-5	once	NA	TGTGCCAGTAGTATGGGTACCGGACAAGAGACCCAGTACTTC	CASSMGTGQETQYF
TRBV25-1	TRBJ1-1	NA	NA	TGTGCCAGCAGTGAATATGGGGTAGGGGGCACTGAAGCTTTCTTT	CASSEYGVGGTEAFF
TRBV19	TRBJ1-2	NA	NA	TGTGCCAGTAGTATTTCGGGGGGGGCGCGGCCCTATAACGGCTACACCTTC	CASSISGGARPYNGYTF
TRBV7-8	TRBJ1-5	NA	TRBD1	TGTGCCAGCAGCTTAGTGTGGGGGACAGGGTGGCAATATAGCAATCAGCCCCAGCATTTT	CASSLVWGTGWQYSNQPQHF
TRBV6-1	TRBJ1-4	few	NA	TGTGCCAGCCGGAAGGAGTTCTTTTGGGAAAAACTGTTTTTT	CASRKEFFWEKLFF
TRBV27	TRBJ2-2	NA	TRBD2	TGTGCCAGCAGTCCCCTAGCGGGGATAAACACCGGGGAGCTGTTTTTT	CASSPLAGINTGELFF
TRBV9	TRBJ1-1	NA	NA	TGTGCCAGCAGCGGTCGGACAGCCGGAGGAGCTTTCTTT	CASSGRTAGGAFF
TRBV11-2	TRBJ2-3	NA	NA	TGTGCCAGCAGCTTAGTGGTAGCGGATACGCAGTATTTT	CASSLVVADTQYF
TRBV4-3	TRBJ1-1	NA	NA	TGCGCCAGCAGCGACCAGAGTTCTGGCTCTGAAGCTTTCTTT	CASSDQSSGSEAFF
TRBV27	TRBJ1-1	NA	NA	TGTGCCAGCAGTTTATCTCCGACGCCGAACACTGAAGCTTTCTTT	CASSLSPTPNTEAFF
TRBV7-9	TRBJ2-2	NA	TRBD1	TGTGCCAGCAGCCCCGTATGGACAGGGGCCACCGGGGAGCTGTTTTTT	CASSPVWTGATGELFF
TRBV28	TRBJ2-3	NA	NA	TGTGCCAGCAGTTTATATTACCGGGGGGCGAACACAGATACGCAGTATTTT	CASSLYYRGANTDTQYF
TRBV7-9	TRBJ1-2	medium-sized	TRBD1	TGTGCCAGCAGCCTGACAGGGTGGTATGGCTACACCTTC	CASSLTGWYGYTF
TRBV6-5	TRBJ2-2	NA	TRBD1	TGTGCCAGCAGCCGGGACAGGGCCGGCACCGGGGAGCTGTTTTTT	CASSRDRAGTGELFF
TRBV27	TRBJ1-5	few	TRBD1	TGTGCCAGCAGCGGGACAGGGAAGAAGCCCCAGCATTTT	CASSGTGKKPQHF
TRBV5-5	TRBJ2-7	NA	NA	TGTGCCAGCAGCTTGAGTAACTACGAGCAGTACTTC	CASSLSNYEQYF
TRBV5-1	TRBJ2-7	NA	TRBD1	TGCGCCAGCAGCTTGGAGGGGACAGGGCTAACCTACGAGCAGTACTTC	CASSLEGTGLTYEQYF
TRBV28	TRBJ1-1	NA	NA	TGTGCCAGCAGTTTAAGGACCATTCCTGAAGCTTTCTTT	CASSLRTIPEAFF
TRBV7-2	TRBJ2-1	NA	TRBD2	TGTGCCAGCCGATTAAGCGGGGGACCCTGGGGAAGCTCCTACAATGAGCAGTTCTTC	CASRLSGGPWGSSYNEQFF